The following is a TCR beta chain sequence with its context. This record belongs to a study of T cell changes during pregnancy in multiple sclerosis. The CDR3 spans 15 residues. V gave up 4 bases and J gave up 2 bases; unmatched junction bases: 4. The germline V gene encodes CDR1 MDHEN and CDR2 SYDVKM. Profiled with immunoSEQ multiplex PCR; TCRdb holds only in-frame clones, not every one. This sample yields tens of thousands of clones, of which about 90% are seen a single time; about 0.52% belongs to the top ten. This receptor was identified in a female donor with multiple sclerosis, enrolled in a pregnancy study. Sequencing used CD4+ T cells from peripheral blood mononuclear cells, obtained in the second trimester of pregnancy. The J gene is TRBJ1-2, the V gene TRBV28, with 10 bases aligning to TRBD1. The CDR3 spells CASSSPGQGNYGYTF. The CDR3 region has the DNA TGTGCCAGCAGTTCCCCGGGACAGGGGAACTATGGCTACACCTTC.